A selection of T cell receptor beta chains follows, all from one sample in a study of glioma-infiltrating T cells after dendritic cell vaccination. The repertoire was sequenced with immunoSEQ multiplex PCR; TCRdb's copy has only in-frame clones and lacks some. The repertoire consists of tens of thousands of clones, with over 80% occurring once and the leading ten covering about 6.8%. This specimen was blood, taken after dendritic cell vaccination. The receptors here all came from a human donor with glioblastoma. Both conserved end residues are part of each CDR3. D genes are given only for firm matches. Clone sizes are given selectively: once, few, many, or a class where the clone is expanded.

j_call: TRBJ2-5; v_call: TRBV2; d_call: NA; clone_size: NA; cdr3_length: 13; cdr3_aa: CASSRSLGETQYF; cdr3_nt: TGTGCCAGCAGCCGATCCCTCGGGGAGACCCAGTACTTC
j_call: TRBJ1-3; v_call: TRBV5-1; d_call: NA; clone_size: NA; cdr3_length: 16; cdr3_aa: CASSLPSGDSGNTIYF; cdr3_nt: TGCGCCAGCAGCTTGCCTTCGGGGGACTCTGGAAACACCATATATTTT
j_call: TRBJ2-2; v_call: TRBV7-6; d_call: NA; clone_size: few; cdr3_length: 14; cdr3_aa: CASSLSGNGGELFF; cdr3_nt: TGTGCCAGCAGCTTATCAGGGAACGGCGGGGAGCTGTTTTTT
j_call: TRBJ2-7; v_call: TRBV7-2; d_call: TRBD1; clone_size: NA; cdr3_length: 15; cdr3_aa: CASSAMLGTGYEQYF; cdr3_nt: TGTGCCAGCAGCGCAATGCTCGGGACAGGCTACGAGCAGTACTTC
j_call: TRBJ2-6; v_call: TRBV18; d_call: NA; clone_size: NA; cdr3_length: 16; cdr3_aa: CASSPPTGGGANVLTF; cdr3_nt: TGTGCCAGCTCACCACCGACAGGCGGTGGGGCCAACGTCCTGACTTTC
j_call: TRBJ1-4; v_call: TRBV25-1; d_call: TRBD1; clone_size: once; cdr3_length: 15; cdr3_aa: CASSEFETGVEKLFF; cdr3_nt: TGTGCCAGCAGTGAATTTGAGACAGGGGTTGAAAAACTGTTTTTT
j_call: TRBJ1-6; v_call: TRBV25-1; d_call: NA; clone_size: NA; cdr3_length: 15; cdr3_aa: CASSEAAQGTSPLHF; cdr3_nt: TGTGCCAGCAGTGAGGCTGCACAGGGTACTTCACCCCTCCACTTT
j_call: TRBJ1-2; v_call: TRBV7-6; d_call: TRBD1; clone_size: NA; cdr3_length: 15; cdr3_aa: CASSLGQGAAYGYTF; cdr3_nt: TGTGCCAGCAGCCTGGGACAGGGGGCGGCCTATGGCTACACCTTC
j_call: TRBJ2-3; v_call: TRBV5-1; d_call: NA; clone_size: NA; cdr3_length: 13; cdr3_aa: CASSSQGTDTQYF; cdr3_nt: TGCGCCAGCAGCTCACAGGGCACAGATACGCAGTATTTT
j_call: TRBJ2-7; v_call: TRBV5-6; d_call: TRBD1; clone_size: NA; cdr3_length: 14; cdr3_aa: CASSYRGFSYEQYF; cdr3_nt: TGTGCCAGCAGCTACAGGGGATTCTCCTACGAGCAGTACTTC
j_call: TRBJ1-1; v_call: TRBV19; d_call: TRBD1; clone_size: NA; cdr3_length: 16; cdr3_aa: CASKNSRTGGDTEAFF; cdr3_nt: TGTGCCAGTAAAAATTCCAGGACAGGGGGCGACACTGAAGCTTTCTTT
j_call: TRBJ1-5; v_call: TRBV7-8; d_call: NA; clone_size: NA; cdr3_length: 12; cdr3_aa: CASSLGAQPQHF; cdr3_nt: TGTGCCAGCAGCTTAGGGGCTCAGCCCCAGCATTTT
j_call: TRBJ2-1; v_call: TRBV7-3; d_call: NA; clone_size: NA; cdr3_length: 13; cdr3_aa: CASSLGSGTEQFF; cdr3_nt: TGTGCCAGCAGCTTAGGTTCCGGGACAGAGCAGTTCTTC
j_call: TRBJ2-2; v_call: TRBV11-2; d_call: NA; clone_size: NA; cdr3_length: 16; cdr3_aa: CASSFVLTLGTGELFF; cdr3_nt: TGTGCCAGCAGCTTCGTCTTGACACTGGGTACCGGGGAGCTGTTTTTT
j_call: TRBJ1-1; v_call: TRBV18; d_call: NA; clone_size: NA; cdr3_length: 13; cdr3_aa: CASSQGSDTEAFF; cdr3_nt: TGTGCCAGCTCACAGGGGTCGGACACTGAAGCTTTCTTT
j_call: TRBJ2-5; v_call: TRBV11-2; d_call: NA; clone_size: NA; cdr3_length: 12; cdr3_aa: CASRHSGETQYF; cdr3_nt: TGTGCCAGCAGACACAGTGGGGAGACCCAGTACTTC
j_call: TRBJ2-2; v_call: TRBV2; d_call: NA; clone_size: NA; cdr3_length: 14; cdr3_aa: CASSNERPTGELFF; cdr3_nt: TGTGCCAGCAGTAACGAGCGGCCCACCGGGGAGCTGTTTTTT
j_call: TRBJ2-2; v_call: TRBV2; d_call: NA; clone_size: NA; cdr3_length: 13; cdr3_aa: CASKGQFTGELFF; cdr3_nt: TGTGCCAGCAAAGGACAGTTCACCGGGGAGCTGTTTTTT
j_call: TRBJ1-2; v_call: TRBV9; d_call: TRBD1; clone_size: NA; cdr3_length: 14; cdr3_aa: CASSPTGAGYGYTF; cdr3_nt: TGTGCCAGCAGCCCTACAGGGGCCGGGTATGGCTACACCTTC
j_call: TRBJ1-1; v_call: TRBV30; d_call: TRBD1; clone_size: NA; cdr3_length: 15; cdr3_aa: CAWSLRQGRNTEAFF; cdr3_nt: TGTGCCTGGAGTCTCAGACAGGGGCGGAACACTGAAGCTTTCTTT
j_call: TRBJ2-7; v_call: TRBV19; d_call: TRBD1; clone_size: NA; cdr3_length: 15; cdr3_aa: CASSITGTGSYEQYF; cdr3_nt: TGTGCCAGTAGTATAACCGGGACAGGTTCCTACGAGCAGTACTTC
j_call: TRBJ2-1; v_call: TRBV7-9; d_call: NA; clone_size: NA; cdr3_length: 16; cdr3_aa: CASSFRGYDAYNEQFF; cdr3_nt: TGTGCCAGCAGCTTCCGGGGATACGACGCCTACAATGAGCAGTTCTTC
j_call: TRBJ1-1; v_call: TRBV19; d_call: NA; clone_size: NA; cdr3_length: 15; cdr3_aa: CASAKFTDTNTEAFF; cdr3_nt: TGTGCCAGCGCAAAATTTACGGACACGAACACTGAAGCTTTCTTT
j_call: TRBJ1-3; v_call: TRBV11-2; d_call: NA; clone_size: few; cdr3_length: 13; cdr3_aa: CAGGQSSGNTIYF; cdr3_nt: TGTGCCGGCGGACAGAGCTCTGGAAACACCATATATTTT
j_call: TRBJ1-1; v_call: TRBV6-5; d_call: TRBD1; clone_size: NA; cdr3_length: 15; cdr3_aa: CASSYGTGLNTEAFF; cdr3_nt: TGTGCCAGCAGTTACGGGACAGGGCTGAACACTGAAGCTTTCTTT
j_call: TRBJ2-1; v_call: TRBV19; d_call: NA; clone_size: NA; cdr3_length: 17; cdr3_aa: CASSSRSTAGYYNEQFF; cdr3_nt: TGTGCCAGTAGTTCCCGATCGACTGCGGGCTATTACAATGAGCAGTTCTTC
j_call: TRBJ1-4; v_call: TRBV7-2; d_call: NA; clone_size: NA; cdr3_length: 14; cdr3_aa: CASSLQGGNEKLFF; cdr3_nt: TGTGCCAGCAGCTTACAGGGAGGGAATGAAAAACTGTTTTTT
j_call: TRBJ2-1; v_call: TRBV5-6; d_call: NA; clone_size: NA; cdr3_length: 14; cdr3_aa: CASSLVSGNNEQFF; cdr3_nt: TGTGCCAGCAGCTTGGTATCCGGTAACAATGAGCAGTTCTTC
j_call: TRBJ2-3; v_call: TRBV2; d_call: NA; clone_size: NA; cdr3_length: 14; cdr3_aa: CASSEDSHTDTQYF; cdr3_nt: TGTGCCAGCAGTGAAGATTCCCACACAGATACGCAGTATTTT
j_call: TRBJ1-3; v_call: TRBV2; d_call: NA; clone_size: NA; cdr3_length: 16; cdr3_aa: CASSGDTGESGNTIYF; cdr3_nt: TGTGCCAGCAGTGGTGATACAGGAGAATCTGGAAACACCATATATTTT
j_call: TRBJ1-1; v_call: TRBV29-1; d_call: NA; clone_size: few; cdr3_length: 12; cdr3_aa: CSVEDPYTEAFF; cdr3_nt: TGCAGCGTTGAAGATCCCTACACTGAAGCTTTCTTT
j_call: TRBJ2-7; v_call: TRBV5-4; d_call: NA; clone_size: few; cdr3_length: 13; cdr3_aa: CASSETGTYEQYF; cdr3_nt: TGTGCCAGCAGCGAGACAGGAACCTACGAGCAGTACTTC
j_call: TRBJ1-1; v_call: TRBV5-1; d_call: TRBD1; clone_size: NA; cdr3_length: 14; cdr3_aa: CASSAGQMNTEAFF; cdr3_nt: TGCGCCAGCAGCGCGGGACAGATGAACACTGAAGCTTTCTTT
j_call: TRBJ1-5; v_call: TRBV4-3; d_call: NA; clone_size: once; cdr3_length: 17; cdr3_aa: CASSQELDGANNQPQHF; cdr3_nt: TGCGCCAGCAGCCAAGAATTAGATGGGGCTAACAATCAGCCCCAGCATTTT
j_call: TRBJ2-1; v_call: TRBV6-5; d_call: NA; clone_size: NA; cdr3_length: 14; cdr3_aa: CASRFRTERNEQFF; cdr3_nt: TGTGCCAGCAGATTCCGGACAGAAAGGAATGAGCAGTTCTTC
j_call: TRBJ1-1; v_call: TRBV15; d_call: NA; clone_size: once; cdr3_length: 14; cdr3_aa: CATSRDLADTEAFF; cdr3_nt: TGTGCCACCAGCAGAGACTTGGCAGACACTGAAGCTTTCTTT
j_call: TRBJ2-5; v_call: TRBV6-4; d_call: TRBD2; clone_size: NA; cdr3_length: 15; cdr3_aa: CASSRLAGGSETQYF; cdr3_nt: TGTGCCAGCAGTCGACTAGCGGGGGGGTCGGAGACCCAGTACTTC
j_call: TRBJ2-1; v_call: TRBV2; d_call: TRBD2; clone_size: once; cdr3_length: 17; cdr3_aa: CASSDIIERGGPDEQFF; cdr3_nt: TGTGCCAGCAGTGACATAATAGAGCGGGGGGGCCCGGATGAGCAGTTCTTC
j_call: TRBJ1-4; v_call: TRBV30; d_call: NA; clone_size: NA; cdr3_length: 12; cdr3_aa: CAWSVRGEKLFF; cdr3_nt: TGTGCCTGGAGTGTGCGAGGAGAAAAACTGTTTTTT
j_call: TRBJ2-1; v_call: TRBV29-1; d_call: TRBD1; clone_size: NA; cdr3_length: 15; cdr3_aa: CSVFPFGQAYNEQFF; cdr3_nt: TGCAGCGTTTTCCCGTTTGGACAGGCGTACAATGAGCAGTTCTTC
j_call: TRBJ1-2; v_call: TRBV14; d_call: NA; clone_size: few; cdr3_length: 16; cdr3_aa: CASSQDRWGLNYGYTF; cdr3_nt: TGTGCCAGCAGCCAAGATCGATGGGGACTTAACTATGGCTACACCTTC
j_call: TRBJ2-3; v_call: TRBV6-6; d_call: NA; clone_size: NA; cdr3_length: 13; cdr3_aa: CASRQGLTDTQYF; cdr3_nt: TGTGCCAGCAGGCAGGGCCTAACAGATACGCAGTATTTT
j_call: TRBJ2-1; v_call: TRBV30; d_call: NA; clone_size: NA; cdr3_length: 10; cdr3_aa: CAWSGNEQFF; cdr3_nt: TGTGCCTGGAGCGGGAATGAGCAGTTCTTC
j_call: TRBJ2-5; v_call: TRBV15; d_call: TRBD2; clone_size: NA; cdr3_length: 16; cdr3_aa: CATSISGGAGQETQYF; cdr3_nt: TGTGCCACCAGCATAAGCGGGGGGGCCGGGCAAGAGACCCAGTACTTC
j_call: TRBJ1-1; v_call: TRBV6-4; d_call: NA; clone_size: NA; cdr3_length: 14; cdr3_aa: CASSDGTENTEAFF; cdr3_nt: TGTGCCAGCAGTGACGGCACAGAGAACACTGAAGCTTTCTTT
j_call: TRBJ1-5; v_call: TRBV19; d_call: NA; clone_size: NA; cdr3_length: 13; cdr3_aa: CASSPGLHQPQHF; cdr3_nt: TGTGCCAGTAGCCCAGGGTTGCATCAGCCCCAGCATTTT
j_call: TRBJ1-2; v_call: TRBV6-1; d_call: NA; clone_size: NA; cdr3_length: 12; cdr3_aa: CASSSTAFGYTF; cdr3_nt: TGTGCCAGCAGTTCGACAGCTTTCGGCTACACCTTC
j_call: TRBJ1-6; v_call: TRBV19; d_call: NA; clone_size: NA; cdr3_length: 14; cdr3_aa: CASRVREAVSPLHF; cdr3_nt: TGTGCCAGTAGGGTCCGAGAGGCAGTTTCACCCCTCCACTTT
j_call: TRBJ1-5; v_call: TRBV2; d_call: NA; clone_size: NA; cdr3_length: 15; cdr3_aa: CASSESGYSNQPQHF; cdr3_nt: TGTGCCAGCAGCGAATCGGGTTATAGCAATCAGCCCCAGCATTTT
j_call: TRBJ1-1; v_call: TRBV5-1; d_call: NA; clone_size: NA; cdr3_length: 11; cdr3_aa: CASAGGTEAFF; cdr3_nt: TGCGCCAGCGCGGGCGGAACTGAAGCTTTCTTT
j_call: TRBJ1-4; v_call: TRBV7-9; d_call: NA; clone_size: NA; cdr3_length: 16; cdr3_aa: CASSLGSGGANEKLFF; cdr3_nt: TGTGCCAGCAGCTTAGGTTCCGGAGGGGCTAATGAAAAACTGTTTTTT
j_call: TRBJ1-1; v_call: TRBV29-1; d_call: TRBD1; clone_size: NA; cdr3_length: 13; cdr3_aa: CSVRQGMGTEAFF; cdr3_nt: TGCAGCGTAAGACAGGGTATGGGCACTGAAGCTTTCTTT
j_call: TRBJ2-3; v_call: TRBV4-3; d_call: TRBD2; clone_size: few; cdr3_length: 15; cdr3_aa: CASSHSGLATDTQYF; cdr3_nt: TGCGCCAGCAGCCACTCGGGACTAGCAACAGATACGCAGTATTTT
j_call: TRBJ1-5; v_call: TRBV13; d_call: TRBD1; clone_size: NA; cdr3_length: 15; cdr3_aa: CASSYSGGASQPQHF; cdr3_nt: TGTGCCAGCAGTTATTCAGGGGGCGCGTCCCAGCCCCAGCATTTT
j_call: TRBJ1-1; v_call: TRBV10-3; d_call: NA; clone_size: NA; cdr3_length: 14; cdr3_aa: CAISQTGKNTEAFF; cdr3_nt: TGTGCCATCAGTCAGACAGGAAAGAACACTGAAGCTTTCTTT